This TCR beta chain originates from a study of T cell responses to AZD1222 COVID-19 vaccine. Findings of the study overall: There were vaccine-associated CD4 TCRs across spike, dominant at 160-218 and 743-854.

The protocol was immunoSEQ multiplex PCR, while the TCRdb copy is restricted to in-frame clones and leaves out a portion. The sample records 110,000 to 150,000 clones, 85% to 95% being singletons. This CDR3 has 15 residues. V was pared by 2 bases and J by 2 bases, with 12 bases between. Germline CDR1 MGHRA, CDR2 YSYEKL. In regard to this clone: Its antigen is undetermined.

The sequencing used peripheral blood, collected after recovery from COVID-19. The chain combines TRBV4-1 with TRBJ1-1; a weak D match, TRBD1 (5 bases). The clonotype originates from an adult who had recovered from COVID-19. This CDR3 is CASSQPTALNTEAFF. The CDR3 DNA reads TGCGCCAGCAGCCAACCGACAGCCCTTAACACTGAAGCTTTCTTT.